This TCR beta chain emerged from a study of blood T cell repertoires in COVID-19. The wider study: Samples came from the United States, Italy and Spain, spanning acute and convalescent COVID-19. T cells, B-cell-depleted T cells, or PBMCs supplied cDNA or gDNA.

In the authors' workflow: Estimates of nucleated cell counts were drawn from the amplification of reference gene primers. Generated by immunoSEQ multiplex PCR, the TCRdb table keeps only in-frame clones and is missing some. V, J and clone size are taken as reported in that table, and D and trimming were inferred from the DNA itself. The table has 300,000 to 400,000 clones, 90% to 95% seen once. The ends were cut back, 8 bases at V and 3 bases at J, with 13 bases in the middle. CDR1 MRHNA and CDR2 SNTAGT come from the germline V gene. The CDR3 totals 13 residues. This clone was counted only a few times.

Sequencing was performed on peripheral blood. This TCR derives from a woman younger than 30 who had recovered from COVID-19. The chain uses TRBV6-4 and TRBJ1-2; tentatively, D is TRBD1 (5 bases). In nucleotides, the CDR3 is TGTGCCAGCCGGGCTCAGGGTGACTATGGCTACACCTTC. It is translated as CASRAQGDYGYTF.